Listed below are T cell receptor beta chains from one sample, sequenced in a study of T-cell memory formation after mild COVID-19. TCRdb fed the 5' RACE reads into MiXCR, producing one record per CDR3 protein. Found here are roughly 610,000 distinct CDR3 sequences, around 16% of them singletons; the top ten hold 8.1%. The sequenced sample consisted of PBMCs or a T cell subset sorted from them (not recorded which). The receptor set was obtained from an adult woman who had mild COVID-19 (a few samples of this study predate the infection). Cell type and time point are not known. CDR3s include the opening cysteine and the closing phenylalanine or tryptophan. D genes are given only for firm matches. A clone size is listed for some rows: how often the clone was seen (once, few, many), or a class if it is expanded.

many	TRBV5-1	13	-	TRBJ1-2	TGCGCCAGCAGCTTGGAGGCAGTCTATGGCTACACCTTC	CASSLEAVYGYTF
few	TRBV6-5	15	-	TRBJ1-2	TGTGCCAGCAGTTACGGCGGGTCGAGAAGCTATGGCTACACCTTC	CASSYGGSRSYGYTF
few	TRBV7-2	17	-	TRBJ2-1	TGTGCCAGCAGCTTAGCCGCCTCCGGGGGGCTCTACAATGAGCAGTTCTTC	CASSLAASGGLYNEQFF
-	TRBV20-1	15	-	TRBJ2-1	TGCAGTGCTAGTTCGCCGGGGGGCCACCGTAATGAGCAGTTCTTC	CSASSPGGHRNEQFF
-	TRBV24-1	16	-	TRBJ2-5	TGTGCCACCAGTGGATTGGGAAACACTTTCCAAGAGACCCAGTACTTC	CATSGLGNTFQETQYF
few	TRBV7-9	14	-	TRBJ2-7	-	CASSATVSLHEQYF
-	TRBV3-1	14	-	TRBJ2-2	TGTGCCAGCGAAAAGACAGTTAACACCGGGGAGCTGTTTTTT	CASEKTVNTGELFF
-	TRBV28	15	-	TRBJ2-7	TGTGCCAGCAGTCTGGCTGGACAGAAGTCTTACGAGCAGTACTTC	CASSLAGQKSYEQYF
few	TRBV4-2	16	-	TRBJ2-1	TGTGCCAGCAGCCAAGAGGGGGCGGGAGAGGGGTATGAGCAGTTCTTC	CASSQEGAGEGYEQFF
few	TRBV7-9	16	-	TRBJ2-1	TGTGCCAGCAGCTCGGCACAGGGAAGCTCCTACAATGAGCAGTTCTTC	CASSSAQGSSYNEQFF
few	TRBV7-8	16	TRBD2	TRBJ2-3	TGTGCCAGCAGCTTAGAGAGGACTAGCCGGACAGATACGCAGTATTTT	CASSLERTSRTDTQYF
-	TRBV7-9	16	TRBD2	TRBJ2-2	TGTGCCAGCAGCTTAAGTAGCGGGAGGAACACCGGGGAGCTGTTTTTT	CASSLSSGRNTGELFF
many	TRBV9	12	-	TRBJ2-5	TGTGCCAGCAGCGTATCGGGAGAGACCCAGTACTTC	CASSVSGETQYF
few	TRBV9	14	-	TRBJ1-1	TGTGCCAGCAGCGTAGTATCCCAGGGCTCTGAAGCTTTCTTT	CASSVVSQGSEAFF
few	TRBV5-6	15	-	TRBJ1-4	TGTGCCAGCACCCAGGTGGGGGGCAGTGGTGAAAAACTGTTTTTT	CASTQVGGSGEKLFF
-	TRBV27	16	TRBD2	TRBJ2-1	TGTGCCAGCAGTTCTATCGGAGCGGGAGACTACAATGAGCAGTTCTTC	CASSSIGAGDYNEQFF
-	TRBV24-1	17	TRBD2	TRBJ2-3	TGTGCCACCAGTGACCTTAGCGGGGGGGCGTCCTCAGATACGCAGTATTTT	CATSDLSGGASSDTQYF
-	TRBV25-1	17	TRBD2	TRBJ2-3	TGTGCCAGCAGTGAGGAGGGGACTAGCGGAGGTGGGGATACGCAGTATTTT	CASSEEGTSGGGDTQYF
-	TRBV20-1	15	-	TRBJ2-7	TGCAGTGCTAGAGATAAACAGGGAGTTTTCTACGAGCAGTACTTC	CSARDKQGVFYEQYF
-	TRBV15	16	TRBD1	TRBJ1-1	TGTGCCACCAGCAGACCTCCGGGACAGGCTACATCTGAAGCTTTCTTT	CATSRPPGQATSEAFF
-	TRBV24-1	13	-	TRBJ2-7	TGTGCCACCAGTGATTTTGCGGCAAACGAGCAGTACTTC	CATSDFAANEQYF
-	TRBV9	16	TRBD2	TRBJ2-1	TGTGCCAGCAGCGTAGATAGCGGGGGAGTTTACAATGAGCAGTTCTTC	CASSVDSGGVYNEQFF
-	TRBV5-5	16	TRBD2	TRBJ2-1	TGTGCCAGCAGCTCCCCGTGGGCGACTAGCTCGGTCGAGCAGTTCTTC	CASSSPWATSSVEQFF
few	TRBV5-1	16	TRBD1	TRBJ1-6	TGCGCCAGCAGCGTACAGGGGAACGGCAATAATTCACCCCTCCACTTT	CASSVQGNGNNSPLHF
-	TRBV7-9	16	TRBD2	TRBJ2-7	TGTGCCAGCAGCTTAGGGACTAGCGGGACCGGTGGGGAGCAGTACTTC	CASSLGTSGTGGEQYF
-	TRBV11-2	15	-	TRBJ2-3	TGTGCCAGCAGGGGCGGGGTGGTAAGCACAGATACGCAGTATTTT	CASRGGVVSTDTQYF
few	TRBV7-7	17	TRBD2	TRBJ2-5	TGTGCCAGCAGCTTGGGGCTCAGCGGGGGGACCCAAGAGACCCAGTACTTC	CASSLGLSGGTQETQYF
many	TRBV5-4	13	-	TRBJ2-7	TGTGCCAGCAGCTTGGAGACAGCCTACGAGCAGTACTTC	CASSLETAYEQYF
-	TRBV9	14	-	TRBJ1-1	TGTGCCAGCAGCGTACAGGGAAAGAACACTGAAGCTTTCTTT	CASSVQGKNTEAFF
-	TRBV13	16	-	TRBJ2-5	TGTGCCAGCAGCTTAGGAGTAAGGGGGGGCCAAGAGACCCAGTACTTC	CASSLGVRGGQETQYF
few	TRBV2	15	TRBD1	TRBJ1-2	TGTGCCAGCAGAGCCGGGACAGGGGCGAACTATGGCTACACCTTC	CASRAGTGANYGYTF